This T cell receptor beta chain is drawn from a study of human T cells and chemical hapten exposure. Study as a whole: Yields of TCR per sample differed, chiefly owing to small differences in pooled library volume.

Study outcomes and limitations: Against controls, expanded TCRs gave rise to significantly more large CDR3 similarity clusters. Correlating positively with patch test score were the PT1 expanded TCR counts.

This clonotype showed up many times. Its cognate antigen is unknown. The germline gives CDR1 MNHEY, CDR2 SMNVEV (reference sequence). Germline trimming cut 2 bases from V and 3 bases from J; bases unmatched to any gene: 9. This CDR3 has 17 amino acids. One entry per CDR3 protein, called by TCRdb with MiXCR from the RACE reads. The table has 65,000 to 100,000 distinct CDR3 sequences, more than 6.5% seen once. Time point in this sample: patch test 2, 6 weeks after DPC sensitization. Treatment indicated: therapeutic diphenylcyclopropenone sensitization with weekly scalp DPC. Unseparated into fractions, whole blood served as the source from which total RNA was extracted.

The TCR originated in a woman in her thirties with alopecia areata. Some clones in this sample may be carry-over from other donors' samples. This sample comprised whole blood, obtained in connection with sensitization to the hapten diphenylcyclopropenone (DPC). The V gene is TRBV27, the J gene TRBJ2-5, with TRBD2 identical over 10 bases. The CDR3: CASSLLASGGTKETQYF. Here the CDR3 DNA reads TGTGCCAGCAGTTTACTGGCTAGCGGGGGAACAAAAGAGACCCAGTACTTC.